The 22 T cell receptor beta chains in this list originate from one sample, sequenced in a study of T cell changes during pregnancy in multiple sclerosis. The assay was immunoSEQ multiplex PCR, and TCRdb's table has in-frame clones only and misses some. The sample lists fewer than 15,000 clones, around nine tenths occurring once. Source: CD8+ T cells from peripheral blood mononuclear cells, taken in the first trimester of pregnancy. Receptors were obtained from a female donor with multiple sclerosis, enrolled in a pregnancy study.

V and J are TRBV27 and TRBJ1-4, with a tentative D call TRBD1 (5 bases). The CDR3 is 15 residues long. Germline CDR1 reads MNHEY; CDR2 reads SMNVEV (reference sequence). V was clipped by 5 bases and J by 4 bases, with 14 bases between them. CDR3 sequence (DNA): TGTGCCAGCAGTCCGTGGACAAGGGGTAATGAAAAACTGTTTTTT. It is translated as CASSPWTRGNEKLFF. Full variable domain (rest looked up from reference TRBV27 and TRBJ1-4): EAQVTQNPRYLITVTGKKLTVTCSQNMNHEYMSWYRQDPGLGLRQIYYSMNVEVTDKGDVPEGYKVSRKEKRNFPLILESPSPNQTSLYFCASSPWTRGNEKLFFGSGTQLSVL.

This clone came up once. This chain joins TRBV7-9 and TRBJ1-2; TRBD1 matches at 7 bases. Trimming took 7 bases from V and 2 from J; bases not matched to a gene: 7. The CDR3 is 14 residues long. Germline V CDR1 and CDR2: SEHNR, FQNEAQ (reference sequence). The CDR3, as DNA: TGTGCCAGCAACCCGGGGGACAGCAACTATGGCTACACCTTC. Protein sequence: CASNPGDSNYGYTF. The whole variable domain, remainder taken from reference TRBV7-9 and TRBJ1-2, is DTGVSQNPRHKITKRGQNVTFRCDPISEHNRLYWYRQTLGQGPEFLTYFQNEAQLEKSRLLSDRFSAERPKGSFSTLEIQRTEQGDSAMYLCASNPGDSNYGYTFGSGTRLTVV.

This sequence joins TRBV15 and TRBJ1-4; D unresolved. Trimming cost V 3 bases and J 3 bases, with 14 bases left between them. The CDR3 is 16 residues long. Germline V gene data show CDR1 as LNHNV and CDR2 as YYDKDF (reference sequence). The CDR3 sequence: CATSRGSDGANEKLFF. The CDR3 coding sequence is TGTGCCACCAGCAGGGGTTCAGACGGAGCTAATGAAAAACTGTTTTTT.

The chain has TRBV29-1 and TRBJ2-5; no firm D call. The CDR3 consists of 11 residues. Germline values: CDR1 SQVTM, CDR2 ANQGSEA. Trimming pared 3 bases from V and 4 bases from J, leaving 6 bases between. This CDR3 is CSVDPGETQYF. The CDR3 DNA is TGCAGCGTTGACCCAGGAGAGACCCAGTACTTC.

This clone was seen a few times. The CDR3 is CAWTSSLSGANVLTF. DNA for the CDR3: TGTGCCTGGACGAGTTCGCTCTCTGGGGCCAACGTCCTGACTTTC. V is TRBV30 and J is TRBJ2-6; D ambiguous. The ends were cut back, 4 bases at V and 0 bases at J, with 10 bases in the middle. The CDR3 runs to 15 residues. Looked up from germline, CDR1 is GTSNPN and CDR2 is SVGIG (reference sequence).

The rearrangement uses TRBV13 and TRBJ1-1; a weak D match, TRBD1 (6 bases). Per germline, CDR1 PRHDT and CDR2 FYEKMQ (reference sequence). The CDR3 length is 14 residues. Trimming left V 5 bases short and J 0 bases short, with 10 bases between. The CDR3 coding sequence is TGTGCCAGCAGCCGGACAGCAATGAACACTGAAGCTTTCTTT. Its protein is CASSRTAMNTEAFF.

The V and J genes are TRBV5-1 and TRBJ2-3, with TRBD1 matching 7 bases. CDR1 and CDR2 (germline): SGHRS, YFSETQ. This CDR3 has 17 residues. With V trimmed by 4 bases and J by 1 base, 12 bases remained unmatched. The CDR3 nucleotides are TGCGCCAGCAGCCCCTGGGACAGTGAGCTGGGCACAGATACGCAGTATTTT. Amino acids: CASSPWDSELGTDTQYF.

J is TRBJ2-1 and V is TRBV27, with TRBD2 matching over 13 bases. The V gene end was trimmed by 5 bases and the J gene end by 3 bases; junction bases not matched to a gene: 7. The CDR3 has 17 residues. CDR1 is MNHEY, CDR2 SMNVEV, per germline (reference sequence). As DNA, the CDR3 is TGTGCCAGCAGTCCAAGGACTAGCGGGGGTCTCTACAATGAGCAGTTCTTC. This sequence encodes CASSPRTSGGLYNEQFF.

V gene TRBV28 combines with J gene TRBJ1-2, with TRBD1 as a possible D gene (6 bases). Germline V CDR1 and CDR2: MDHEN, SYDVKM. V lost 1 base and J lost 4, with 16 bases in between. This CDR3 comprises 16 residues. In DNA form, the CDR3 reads TGTGCCAGCAGTTTATCTAGAATACAGGGAATCTATGGCTACACCTTC. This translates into CASSLSRIQGIYGYTF.

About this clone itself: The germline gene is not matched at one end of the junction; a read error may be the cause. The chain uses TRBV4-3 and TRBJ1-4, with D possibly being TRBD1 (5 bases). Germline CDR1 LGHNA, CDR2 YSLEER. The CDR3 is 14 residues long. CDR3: CASSRGVRARIRIF. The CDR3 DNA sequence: TGCGCCAGCAGCCGCGGGGTCAGGGCTAGAATAAGGATTTTT.

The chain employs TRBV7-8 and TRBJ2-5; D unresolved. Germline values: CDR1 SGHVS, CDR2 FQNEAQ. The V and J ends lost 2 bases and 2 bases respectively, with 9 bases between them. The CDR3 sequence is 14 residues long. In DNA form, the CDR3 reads TGTGCCAGCAGCTTAATGACTGAACAAGAGACCCAGTACTTC. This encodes CASSLMTEQETQYF.

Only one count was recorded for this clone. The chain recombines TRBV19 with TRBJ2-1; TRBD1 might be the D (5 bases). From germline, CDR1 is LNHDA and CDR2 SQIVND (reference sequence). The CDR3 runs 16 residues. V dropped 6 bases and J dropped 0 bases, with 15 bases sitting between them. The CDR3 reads CASSPLVTVSYNEQFF. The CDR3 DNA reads TGTGCCAGTAGCCCTTTGGTGACAGTCTCCTACAATGAGCAGTTCTTC.

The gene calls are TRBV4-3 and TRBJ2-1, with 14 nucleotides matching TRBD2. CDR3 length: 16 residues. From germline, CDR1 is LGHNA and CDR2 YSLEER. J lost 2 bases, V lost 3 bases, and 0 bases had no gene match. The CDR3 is CASSQTSGGAYNEQFF. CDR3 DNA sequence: TGCGCCAGCAGCCAGACTAGCGGGGGGGCCTACAATGAGCAGTTCTTC.

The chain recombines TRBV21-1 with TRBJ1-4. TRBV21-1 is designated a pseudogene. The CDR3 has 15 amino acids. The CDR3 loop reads CASSKGEGTNEKLFF. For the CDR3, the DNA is TGTGCCAGCAGCAAGGGGGAGGGTACTAATGAAAAACTGTTTTTT.

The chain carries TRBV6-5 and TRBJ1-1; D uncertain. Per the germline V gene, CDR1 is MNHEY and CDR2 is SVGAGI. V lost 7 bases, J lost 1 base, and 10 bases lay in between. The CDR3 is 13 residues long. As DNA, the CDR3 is TGTGCCAGCACCTACGAGGCGAACACTGAAGCTTTCTTT. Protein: CASTYEANTEAFF.

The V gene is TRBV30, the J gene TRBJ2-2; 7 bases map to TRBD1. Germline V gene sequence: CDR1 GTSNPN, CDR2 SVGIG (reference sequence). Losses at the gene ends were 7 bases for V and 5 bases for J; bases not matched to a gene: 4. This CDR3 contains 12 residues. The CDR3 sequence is CASTGETGELFF. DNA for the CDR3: TGTGCCTCTACAGGGGAGACCGGGGAGCTGTTTTTT.

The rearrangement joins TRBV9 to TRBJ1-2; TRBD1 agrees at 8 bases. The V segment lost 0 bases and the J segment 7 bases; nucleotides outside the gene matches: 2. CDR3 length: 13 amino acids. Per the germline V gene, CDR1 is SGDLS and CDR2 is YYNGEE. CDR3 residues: CASSVDRGGGYTF. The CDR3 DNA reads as TGTGCCAGCAGCGTAGACAGGGGGGGTGGCTACACCTTC.

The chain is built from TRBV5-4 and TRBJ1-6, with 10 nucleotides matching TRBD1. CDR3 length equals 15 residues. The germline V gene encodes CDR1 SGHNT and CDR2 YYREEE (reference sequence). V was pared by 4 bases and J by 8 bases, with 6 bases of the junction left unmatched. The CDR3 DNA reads TGTGCCAGCAGCACCATGACAGGGGGCGATTCACCCCTCCACTTT. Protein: CASSTMTGGDSPLHF. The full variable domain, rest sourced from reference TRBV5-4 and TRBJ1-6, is ETGVTQSPTHLIKTRGQQVTLRCSSQSGHNTVSWYQQALGQGPQFIFQYYREEENGRGNFPPRFSGLQFPNYSSELNVNALELDDSALYLCASSTMTGGDSPLHFGNGTRLTVT.

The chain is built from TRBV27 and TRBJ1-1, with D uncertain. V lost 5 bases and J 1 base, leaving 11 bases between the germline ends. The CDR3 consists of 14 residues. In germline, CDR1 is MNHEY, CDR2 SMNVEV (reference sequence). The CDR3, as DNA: TGTGCCAGCAGTCTCCGACGGGAGAACACTGAAGCTTTCTTT. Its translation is CASSLRRENTEAFF.

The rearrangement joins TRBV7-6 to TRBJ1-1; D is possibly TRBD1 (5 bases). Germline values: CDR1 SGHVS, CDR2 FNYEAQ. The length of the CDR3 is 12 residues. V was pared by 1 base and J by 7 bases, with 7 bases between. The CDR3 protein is CASSLGGGEAFF. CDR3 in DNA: TGTGCCAGCAGCTTAGGGGGCGGTGAAGCTTTCTTT.

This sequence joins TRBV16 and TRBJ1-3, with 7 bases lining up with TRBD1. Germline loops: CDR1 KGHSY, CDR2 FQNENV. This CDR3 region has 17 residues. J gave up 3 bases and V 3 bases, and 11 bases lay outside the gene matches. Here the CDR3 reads CASSQSGQRVGGNTIYF. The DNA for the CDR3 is TGTGCCAGCAGCCAGTCGGGACAGAGAGTCGGTGGAAACACCATATATTTT.

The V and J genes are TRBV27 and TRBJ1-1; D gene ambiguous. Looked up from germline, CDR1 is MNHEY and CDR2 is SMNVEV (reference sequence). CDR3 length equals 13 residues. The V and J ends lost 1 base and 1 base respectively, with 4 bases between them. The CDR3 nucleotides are TGTGCCAGCAGTTTATGGAGGAACACTGAAGCTTTCTTT. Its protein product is CASSLWRNTEAFF.